This T cell receptor beta chain appears in the sequencing data of a study of response to subunit inactivated influenza vaccine. TCRdb analysed the RT-PCR reads with MiXCR anew, one entry per CDR3 protein. The data show roughly 570,000 distinct CDR3 sequences, around 13% seen once. The germline V and J ends were trimmed by 0 bases and 8 bases, with 14 bases remaining between them. This CDR3 spans 15 amino acids. Germline lookup yields CDR1 LNHNV and CDR2 YYDKDF (reference sequence). This chain connects TRBV15 to TRBJ2-1; D unclear. The sequence was collected from a man aged 50 to 60 who received an inactivated influenza vaccine. This specimen consisted of PBMCs from blood, obtained roughly 12 days after vaccination. The CDR3 region is CATSREARPTDEQFF. The CDR3 nucleotides are TGTGCCACCAGCAGAGAAGCCAGACCAACGGATGAGCAGTTCTTC. Full variable domain (missing parts from reference TRBV15 and TRBJ2-1): DAMVIQNPRYQVTQFGKPVTLSCSQTLNHNVMYWYQQKSSQAPKLLFHYYDKDFNNEADTPDNFQSRRPNTSFCFLDIRSPGLGDTAMYLCATSREARPTDEQFFGPGTRLTVL.